What follows are 4 T cell receptor beta chains derived from one specimen sequenced in a study of T-cell reconstitution after alpha-beta-depleted transplantation in children. A TCRbeta library incorporating unique molecular identifiers was prepared. One entry per CDR3 protein results from TCRdb running MiXCR on the PCR reads. The sample has hundreds of thousands of distinct CDR3 sequences, roughly 15% seen once. The source was PBMCs, mostly from graft donor cells, collected 360 days after TCRalphabeta/CD19-depleted stem cell transplant. The receptors come from a male patient between 2 and 15 years old who had a stem cell transplant for acute lymphoblastic leukemia, so the T cells may come from the graft donor.

This rearrangement joins TRBV7-6 to TRBJ1-3; D ambiguous. In germline, CDR1 is SGHVS, CDR2 FNYEAQ. The CDR3 is 16 amino acids. Trimming shortened V by 1 base and J by 0 bases, and 10 bases separated the two germline ends. In nucleotides, the CDR3 is TGTGCCAGCAGCTTAGGAGGACGTAACTCTGGAAACACCATATATTTT. Protein sequence: CASSLGGRNSGNTIYF.

The table lists this clonotype with many counts. This sequence joins TRBV20-1 and TRBJ1-3; D gene unclear. This CDR3 has 17 residues. Germline CDR1 and CDR2: DFQATT and SNEGSKA (reference sequence). Trimming removed 0 bases at V and 0 bases at J, with 15 bases between. The CDR3 bases are TGCAGTGCTAGAGATCCGAACCTTCGTGACTCTGGAAACACCATATATTTT. Its translation is CSARDPNLRDSGNTIYF.

The chain uses TRBV6-1 and TRBJ2-7, with 12 bases fitting TRBD1. With 5 bases clipped from V and 5 bases from J, the junction kept 13 bases outside the gene matches. Germline V lookup: CDR1 MNHNS, CDR2 SASEGT. The CDR3 is 17 residues long. For the CDR3, the DNA is TGTGCCAGCAGTCTTGATCCGGGACAGGGGGCGCGACACGAGCAGTACTTC. Its translation: CASSLDPGQGARHEQYF.

A few counts support this clonotype. The rearrangement links TRBV7-9 to TRBJ2-1; 11 bases line up with TRBD2. The CDR3 is 17 amino acids. Trimming removed 2 bases from V and 8 bases from J; junction bases left unmatched: 11. Germline V lookup: CDR1 SEHNR, CDR2 FQNEAQ (reference sequence). The CDR3 sequence: CASSLPYLGLAGDEQFF. The CDR3 nucleotides read TGTGCCAGCAGCTTACCCTATCTAGGACTAGCGGGTGATGAGCAGTTCTTC.